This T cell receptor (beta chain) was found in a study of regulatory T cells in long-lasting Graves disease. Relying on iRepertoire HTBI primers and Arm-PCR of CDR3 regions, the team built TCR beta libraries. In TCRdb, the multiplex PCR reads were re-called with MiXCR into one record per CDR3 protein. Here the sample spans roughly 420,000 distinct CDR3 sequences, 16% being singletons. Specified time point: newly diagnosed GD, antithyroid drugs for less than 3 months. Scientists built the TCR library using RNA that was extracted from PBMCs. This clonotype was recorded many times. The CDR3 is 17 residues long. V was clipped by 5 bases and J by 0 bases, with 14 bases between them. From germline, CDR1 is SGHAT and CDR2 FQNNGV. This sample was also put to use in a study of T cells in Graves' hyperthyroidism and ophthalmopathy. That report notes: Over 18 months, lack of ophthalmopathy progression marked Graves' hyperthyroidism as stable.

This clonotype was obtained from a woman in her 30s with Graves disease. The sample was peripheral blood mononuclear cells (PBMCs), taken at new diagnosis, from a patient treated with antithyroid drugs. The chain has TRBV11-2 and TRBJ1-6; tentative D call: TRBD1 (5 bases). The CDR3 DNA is TGTGCCAGCAGCCTCGGGACGGTCAGCTCCTATAATTCACCCCTCCACTTT. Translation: CASSLGTVSSYNSPLHF.